A single sample is the source of the 9 T cell receptor beta chains below, sequenced in a study of T cell responses to AZD1222 COVID-19 vaccine. The data were produced by immunoSEQ multiplex PCR, yet TCRdb's version contains in-frame clones alone and is incomplete. Here the sample spans 92,000 or so clones, approximately 90% being singletons. Sample: peripheral blood, taken 28 days after the second AZD1222 dose. Receptors were obtained from an adult who received the AZD1222 COVID-19 vaccine.

This rearrangement joins TRBV5-6 to TRBJ1-4; 9 positions agree with TRBD1. Germline CDR1 is SGHDT and CDR2 is YYEEEE. CDR3 length: 13 residues. V lost 3 bases, J lost 7 bases, and 1 base stayed unmatched. CDR3 nucleotide sequence: TGTGCCAGCAGCTCGGACAGGGGTGAAAAACTGTTTTTT. Translating it yields CASSSDRGEKLFF.

This clone occurred a few times. The chain uses TRBV3-1 (or the pseudogene TRBV3-2) and TRBJ2-2; D perhaps matches TRBD2 (6 bases). The length of the CDR3 is 12 residues. Germline V gene sequence: CDR1 LGHDT, CDR2 YNNKEL (reference sequence). Between the trimmed V and J ends, which lost 3 bases and 11 bases, there was a span of 10 bases. Here the CDR3 reads CASSHPGGELFF. The CDR3, as DNA: TGTGCCAGCAGCCATCCCGGGGGTGAGCTGTTTTTT.

The rearrangement uses TRBV28 and TRBJ2-6; D is undetermined. The CDR3 length is 15 residues. Germline CDR1 is MDHEN and CDR2 is SYDVKM. V shed 2 bases and J shed 1 base, with 6 bases lying between them. CDR3 DNA sequence: TGTGCCAGCAGTTTACAAAATTCTGGGGCCAACGTCCTGACTTTC. Its protein is CASSLQNSGANVLTF.

This chain joins TRBV27 and TRBJ1-4; 7 nucleotides line up with TRBD1. V lost 6 bases and J lost 5; bases outside the gene matches: 9. CDR3 size: 15 residues. Looked up from germline, CDR1 is MNHEY and CDR2 is SMNVEV (reference sequence). CDR3 in amino acids: CASRRTGTENEKLFF. In DNA form, the CDR3 reads TGTGCCAGCAGACGGACCGGGACAGAGAATGAAAAACTGTTTTTT.

V usage is TRBV2 and J usage is TRBJ1-1; maybe TRBD1 (6 bases). The CDR3 loop spans 14 amino acids. The V end was cut by 6 bases, the J end by 0 bases, with 11 bases between. The germline gives CDR1 SNHLY, CDR2 FYNNEI. Here the CDR3 reads CASRPQGLNTEAFF. CDR3 DNA: TGTGCCAGCAGGCCACAGGGCCTGAACACTGAAGCTTTCTTT.

The chain couples TRBV5-4 to TRBJ1-1; no definite D call. This CDR3 comprises 15 residues. Germline V gene data show CDR1 as SGHNT and CDR2 as YYREEE (reference sequence). Between the trimmed V and J ends, which lost 2 bases and 4 bases, there was a span of 15 bases. The CDR3 spells CASSLGRRVGTEAFF. The CDR3 DNA follows: TGTGCCAGCAGCTTAGGTCGGAGGGTGGGCACTGAAGCTTTCTTT.

V is TRBV19 and J is TRBJ2-2; TRBD1 might be the D (6 bases). Per germline, CDR1 LNHDA and CDR2 SQIVND (reference sequence). The CDR3 is made up of 15 amino acids. V was cut by 9 bases and J by 5 bases, with 19 bases left in between. CDR3 coding DNA: TGTGCCAGCAAGGTAGGGGGAACGTTAACCGGGGAGCTGTTTTTT. It translates to CASKVGGTLTGELFF.

The chain couples TRBV6-5 to TRBJ1-2, with D possibly matching TRBD1 (5 bases). Trimming shortened V by 6 bases and J by 2 bases, and 16 bases separated the two germline ends. Germline loops: CDR1 MNHEY, CDR2 SVGAGI. This CDR3 comprises 15 residues. The CDR3 bases are TGTGCCAGCAGGTTTGGGTGGGGCATAAACTATGGCTACACCTTC. It is translated as CASRFGWGINYGYTF.

This chain connects TRBV4-3 to TRBJ1-2; D is unresolved. Germline V lookup: CDR1 LGHNA, CDR2 YSLEER. This CDR3 spans 14 amino acids. V was cut by 0 bases and J by 6 bases, with 11 bases left in between. CDR3 sequence reads: CASSQEPYLNGYTF. The CDR3, as DNA: TGCGCCAGCAGCCAAGAGCCCTACCTTAATGGCTACACCTTC.